The clone carrying this TCR beta chain was counted at least ten times. The data stem from a study of T cells in Graves' hyperthyroidism and ophthalmopathy. The germline V gene has CDR1 DFQATT and CDR2 SNEGSKA (reference sequence). This CDR3 has 14 amino acids. Trimming took 6 bases from V and 5 from J; bases not matched to a gene: 12. Patients aged 18 to 65 had newly diagnosed hyperthyroidism of under 2 months' duration. Template material for amplifying TCR beta CDR3 regions consisted of RNA transcripts. The primer set for the first-round RT-PCR of the TCR CDR3 was HTBI. TCRdb reanalysed the multiplex PCR reads using MiXCR and keeps one entry per CDR3 protein. The sample has hundreds of thousands of distinct CDR3 sequences, approximately 14% seen once.

Source material: blood. The chain couples TRBV20-1 to TRBJ1-1; TRBD1 aligns across 7 bases. The TCR comes from a woman aged 35 to 49 with Graves' hyperthyroidism. The CDR3 DNA is TGCAGTGCCCGGGGGGGCAGGGGGGGGACTGAAGCTTTCTTT. Translating it yields CSARGGRGGTEAFF.